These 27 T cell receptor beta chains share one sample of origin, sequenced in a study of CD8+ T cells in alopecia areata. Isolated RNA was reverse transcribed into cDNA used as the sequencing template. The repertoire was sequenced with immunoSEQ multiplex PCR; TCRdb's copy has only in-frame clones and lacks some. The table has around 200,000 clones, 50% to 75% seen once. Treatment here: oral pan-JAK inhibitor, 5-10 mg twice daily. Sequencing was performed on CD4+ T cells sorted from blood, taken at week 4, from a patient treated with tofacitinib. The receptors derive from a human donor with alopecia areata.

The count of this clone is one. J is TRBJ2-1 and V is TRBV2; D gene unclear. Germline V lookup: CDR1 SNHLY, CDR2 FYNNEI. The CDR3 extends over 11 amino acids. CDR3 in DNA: TGTGTCCAGACCACTAAGGGCGAGCAGTTCTTC. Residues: CVQTTKGEQFF. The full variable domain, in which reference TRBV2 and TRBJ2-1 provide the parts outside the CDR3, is EPEVTQTPSHQVTQMGQEVILRCVPISNHLYFYWYRQILGQKVEFLVSFYNNEISEKSEIFDDQFSVERPDGSNFTLKIRSTKLEDSAMYFCVQTTKGEQFFGPGTRLTVL.

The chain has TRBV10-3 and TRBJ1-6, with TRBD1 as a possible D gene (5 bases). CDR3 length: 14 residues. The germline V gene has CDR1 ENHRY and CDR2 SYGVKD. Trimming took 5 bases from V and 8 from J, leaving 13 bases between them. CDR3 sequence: CAISPGTADSPLHF. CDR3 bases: TGTGCCATCAGTCCCGGGACGGCGGATTCACCCCTCCACTTT.

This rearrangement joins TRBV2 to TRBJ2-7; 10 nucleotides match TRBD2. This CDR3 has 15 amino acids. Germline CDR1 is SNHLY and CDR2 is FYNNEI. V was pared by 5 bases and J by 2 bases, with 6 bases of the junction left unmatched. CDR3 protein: CASSILAGTTYEQYF. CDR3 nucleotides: TGTGCCAGCAGTATACTAGCGGGGACCACCTACGAGCAGTACTTC.

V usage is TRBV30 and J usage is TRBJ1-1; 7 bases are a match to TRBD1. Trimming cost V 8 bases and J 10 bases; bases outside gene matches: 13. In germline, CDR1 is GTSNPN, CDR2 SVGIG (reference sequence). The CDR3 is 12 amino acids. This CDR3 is CAQRRQGSRAFF. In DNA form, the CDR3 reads TGTGCCCAACGCCGACAGGGTTCGAGAGCTTTCTTT. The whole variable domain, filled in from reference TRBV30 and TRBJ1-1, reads SQTIHQWPATLVQPVGSPLSLECTVEGTSNPNLYWYRQAAGRGLQLLFYSVGIGQISSEVPQNLSASRPQDRQFILSSKKLLLSDSGFYLCAQRRQGSRAFFGQGTRLTVV.

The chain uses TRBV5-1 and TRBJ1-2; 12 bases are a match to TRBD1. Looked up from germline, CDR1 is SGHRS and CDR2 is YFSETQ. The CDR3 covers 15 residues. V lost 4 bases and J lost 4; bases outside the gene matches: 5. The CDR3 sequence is CASSLRDRGLYGYTF. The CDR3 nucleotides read TGCGCCAGCAGCCTCCGGGACAGGGGGCTCTATGGCTACACCTTC.

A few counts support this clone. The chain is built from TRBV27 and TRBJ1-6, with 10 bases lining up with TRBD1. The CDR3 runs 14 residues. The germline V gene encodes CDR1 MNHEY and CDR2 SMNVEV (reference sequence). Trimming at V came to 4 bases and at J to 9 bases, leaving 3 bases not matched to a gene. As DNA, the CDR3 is TGTGCCAGCAGTTCCCGGGACAGGGGTTCACCCCTCCACTTT. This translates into CASSSRDRGSPLHF.

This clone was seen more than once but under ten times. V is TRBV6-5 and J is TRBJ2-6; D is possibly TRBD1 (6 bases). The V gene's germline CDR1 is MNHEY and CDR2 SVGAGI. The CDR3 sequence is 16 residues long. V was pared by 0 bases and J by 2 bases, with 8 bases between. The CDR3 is CASSYSNRAGANVLTF. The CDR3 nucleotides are TGTGCCAGCAGTTACTCGAACAGGGCTGGGGCCAACGTCCTGACTTTC.

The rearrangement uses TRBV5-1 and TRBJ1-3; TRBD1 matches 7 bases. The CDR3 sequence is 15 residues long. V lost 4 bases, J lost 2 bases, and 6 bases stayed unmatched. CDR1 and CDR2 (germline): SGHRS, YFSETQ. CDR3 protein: CASSPQGDAGNTIYF. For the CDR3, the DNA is TGCGCCAGCAGCCCGCAGGGGGATGCTGGAAACACCATATATTTT. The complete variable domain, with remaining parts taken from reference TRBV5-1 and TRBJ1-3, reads KAGVTQTPRYLIKTRGQQVTLSCSPISGHRSVSWYQQTPGQGLQFLFEYFSETQRNKGNFPGRFSGRQFSNSRSEMNVSTLELGDSALYLCASSPQGDAGNTIYFGEGSWLTVV.

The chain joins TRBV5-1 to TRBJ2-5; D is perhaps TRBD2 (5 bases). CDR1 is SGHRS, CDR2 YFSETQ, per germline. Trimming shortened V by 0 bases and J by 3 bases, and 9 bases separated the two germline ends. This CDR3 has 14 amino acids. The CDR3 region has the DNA TGCGCCAGCAGCTTGGGGACTTCTAAAGAGACCCAGTACTTC. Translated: CASSLGTSKETQYF. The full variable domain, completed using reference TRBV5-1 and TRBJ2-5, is KAGVTQTPRYLIKTRGQQVTLSCSPISGHRSVSWYQQTPGQGLQFLFEYFSETQRNKGNFPGRFSGRQFSNSRSEMNVSTLELGDSALYLCASSLGTSKETQYFGPGTRLLVL.

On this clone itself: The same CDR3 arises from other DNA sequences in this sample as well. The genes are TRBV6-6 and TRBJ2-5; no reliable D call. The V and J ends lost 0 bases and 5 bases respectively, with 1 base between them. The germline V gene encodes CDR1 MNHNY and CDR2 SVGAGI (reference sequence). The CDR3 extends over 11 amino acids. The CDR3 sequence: CASSYSETQYF. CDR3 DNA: TGTGCCAGCAGTTACTCCGAGACCCAGTACTTC.

CDR3 in amino acids: CASSQGQGGSYEQYF. DNA for the CDR3: TGTGCCAGTAGTCAAGGACAGGGAGGCTCCTACGAGCAGTACTTC. The chain is built from TRBV19 and TRBJ2-7; 8 bases line up with TRBD1. Germline CDR1 LNHDA, CDR2 SQIVND (reference sequence). With V trimmed by 5 bases and J by 0 bases, 6 bases remained unmatched. The CDR3 consists of 15 residues.

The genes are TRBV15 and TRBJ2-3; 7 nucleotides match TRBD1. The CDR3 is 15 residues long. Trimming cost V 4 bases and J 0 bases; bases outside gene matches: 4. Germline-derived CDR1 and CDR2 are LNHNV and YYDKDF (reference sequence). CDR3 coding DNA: TGTGCCACCAGCAAGGGACAGCCAAGCACAGATACGCAGTATTTT. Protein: CATSKGQPSTDTQYF.

CDR3 sequence reads: CASSLRFRDGETQYF. The CDR3, as DNA: TGTGCCAGCAGCTTACGCTTCAGGGACGGGGAGACCCAGTACTTC. The rearrangement links TRBV7-8 to TRBJ2-5; D may correspond to TRBD1 or TRBD2 (5 bases each). This CDR3 region has 15 residues. Trimming removed 2 bases at V and 5 bases at J, with 15 bases between. Germline lookup yields CDR1 SGHVS and CDR2 FQNEAQ.

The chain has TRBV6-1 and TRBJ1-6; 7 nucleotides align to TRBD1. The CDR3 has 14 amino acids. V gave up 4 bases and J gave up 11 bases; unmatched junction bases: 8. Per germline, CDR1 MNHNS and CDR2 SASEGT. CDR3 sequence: CASSAGQDLAPLHF. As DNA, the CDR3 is TGTGCCAGCAGTGCCGGACAGGATCTGGCACCCCTCCACTTT.

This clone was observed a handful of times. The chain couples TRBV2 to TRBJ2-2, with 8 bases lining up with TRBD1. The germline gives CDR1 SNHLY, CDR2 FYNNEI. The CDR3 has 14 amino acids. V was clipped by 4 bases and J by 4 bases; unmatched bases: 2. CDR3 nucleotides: TGTGCCAGCAGTGCGGACAGGGCCACCGGGGAGCTGTTTTTT. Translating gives CASSADRATGELFF.

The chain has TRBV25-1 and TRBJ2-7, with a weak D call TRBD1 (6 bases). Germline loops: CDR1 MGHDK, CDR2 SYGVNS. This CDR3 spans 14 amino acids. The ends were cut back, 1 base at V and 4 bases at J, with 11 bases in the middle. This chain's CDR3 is CASSESWGRYEQYF. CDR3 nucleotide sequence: TGTGCCAGCAGTGAATCTTGGGGGCGATACGAGCAGTACTTC.

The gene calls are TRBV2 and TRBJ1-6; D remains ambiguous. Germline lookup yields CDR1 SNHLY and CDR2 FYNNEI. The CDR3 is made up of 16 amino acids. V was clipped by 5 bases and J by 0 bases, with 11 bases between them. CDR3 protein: CASSLRESSYNSPLHF. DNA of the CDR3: TGTGCCAGCAGTTTACGGGAAAGCTCCTATAATTCACCCCTCCACTTT.

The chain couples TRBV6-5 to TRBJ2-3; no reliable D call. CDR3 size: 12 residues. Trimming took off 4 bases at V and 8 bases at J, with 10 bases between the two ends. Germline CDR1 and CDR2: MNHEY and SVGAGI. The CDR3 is CASSWKGGTQYF. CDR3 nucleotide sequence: TGTGCCAGCAGTTGGAAGGGCGGTACGCAGTATTTT.

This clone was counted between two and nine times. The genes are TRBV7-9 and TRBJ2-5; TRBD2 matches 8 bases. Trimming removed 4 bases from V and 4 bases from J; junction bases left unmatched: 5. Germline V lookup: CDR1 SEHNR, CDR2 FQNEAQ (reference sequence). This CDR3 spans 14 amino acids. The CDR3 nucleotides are TGTGCCAGCAGCTCGAGGACTAGCTTAGAGACCCAGTACTTC. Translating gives CASSSRTSLETQYF.

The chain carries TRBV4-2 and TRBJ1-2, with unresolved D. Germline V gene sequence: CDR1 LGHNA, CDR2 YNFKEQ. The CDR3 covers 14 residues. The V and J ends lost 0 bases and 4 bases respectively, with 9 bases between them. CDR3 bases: TGTGCCAGCAGCCAAGATGGAGCGCCCTATGGCTACACCTTC. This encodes CASSQDGAPYGYTF.

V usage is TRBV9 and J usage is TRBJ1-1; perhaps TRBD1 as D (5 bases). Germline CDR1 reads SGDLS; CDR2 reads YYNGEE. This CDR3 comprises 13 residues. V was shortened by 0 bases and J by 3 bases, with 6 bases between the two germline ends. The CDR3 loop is CASSVVGDTEAFF. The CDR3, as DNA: TGTGCCAGCAGCGTAGTAGGGGACACTGAAGCTTTCTTT.

CDR3 sequence reads: CAWSQTGNSPLHF. In DNA form, the CDR3 reads TGTGCCTGGAGCCAGACAGGGAATTCACCCCTCCACTTT. The chain uses TRBV30 and TRBJ1-6, with 7 positions matching TRBD1. Germline V gene lookup returns CDR1 GTSNPN and CDR2 SVGIG (reference sequence). The CDR3 is 13 amino acids. The V and J ends lost 3 bases and 7 bases, in that order; junction bases with no gene match: 3.

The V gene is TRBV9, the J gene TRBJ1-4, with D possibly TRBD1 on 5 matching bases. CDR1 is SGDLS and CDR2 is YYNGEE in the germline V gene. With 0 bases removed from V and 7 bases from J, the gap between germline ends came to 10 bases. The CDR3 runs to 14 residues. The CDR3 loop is CASSVAQGGEKLFF. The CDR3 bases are TGTGCCAGCAGCGTAGCCCAGGGTGGTGAAAAACTGTTTTTT.

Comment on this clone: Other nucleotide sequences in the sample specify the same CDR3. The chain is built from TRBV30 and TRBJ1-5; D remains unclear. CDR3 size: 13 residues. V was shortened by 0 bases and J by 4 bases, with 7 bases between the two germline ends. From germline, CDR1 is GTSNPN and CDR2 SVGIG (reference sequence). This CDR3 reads CAWSVGDNQPQHF. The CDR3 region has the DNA TGTGCCTGGAGTGTAGGAGATAATCAGCCCCAGCATTTT.

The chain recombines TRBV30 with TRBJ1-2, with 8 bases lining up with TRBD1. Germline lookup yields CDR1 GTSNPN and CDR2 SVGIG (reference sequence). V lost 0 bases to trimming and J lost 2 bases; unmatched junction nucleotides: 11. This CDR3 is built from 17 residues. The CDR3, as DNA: TGTGCCTGGAGTGTAACGCTCCGGGACAGGCTGAACTATGGCTACACCTTC. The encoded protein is CAWSVTLRDRLNYGYTF.

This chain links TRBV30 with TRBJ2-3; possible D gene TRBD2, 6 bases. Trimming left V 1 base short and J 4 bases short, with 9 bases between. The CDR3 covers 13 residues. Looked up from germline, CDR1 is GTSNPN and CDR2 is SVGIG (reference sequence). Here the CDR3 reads CAWSGAGPDTQYF. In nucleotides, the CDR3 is TGTGCCTGGAGTGGGGCGGGACCAGATACGCAGTATTTT.

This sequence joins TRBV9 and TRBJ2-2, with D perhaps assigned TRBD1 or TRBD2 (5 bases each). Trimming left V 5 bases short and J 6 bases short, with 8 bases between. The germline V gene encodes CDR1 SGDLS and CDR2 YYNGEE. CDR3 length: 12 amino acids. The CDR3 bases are TGTGCCAGCAGAGGGACCTCCGGGGAGCTGTTTTTT. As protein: CASRGTSGELFF. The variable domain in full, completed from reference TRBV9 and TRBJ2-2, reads DSGVTQTPKHLITATGQRVTLRCSPRSGDLSVYWYQQSLDQGLQFLIQYYNGEERAKGNILERFSAQQFPDLHSELNLSSLELGDSALYFCASRGTSGELFFGEGSRLTVL.